A selection of T cell receptor beta chains follows, all from one sample in a study of radiotherapy plus CTLA-4 blockade in lung cancer. Profiled with immunoSEQ multiplex PCR; TCRdb holds only in-frame clones, not every one. The data contain 90,000 to 150,000 clones, about four fifths of them singletons. The sequencing here drew on peripheral blood, taken from a patient treated with radiotherapy plus ipilimumab. These receptors all stem from a human donor with non-small cell lung cancer who had a partial response to radiotherapy plus ipilimumab. The CDR3 runs from the conserved cysteine through the conserved F or W. D genes are given only for firm matches. Clone size is shown for a subset of rows, as once, few, many or a class of expanded clone.

clone size: once; J gene: TRBJ1-2; D gene: TRBD1; V gene: TRBV19; CDR3 DNA: TGTGCCAGTAGTACAACGACAGGGCGGAACTATGGCTACACCTTC; CDR3 protein: CASSTTTGRNYGYTF
clone size: NA; J gene: TRBJ2-1; D gene: NA; V gene: TRBV19; CDR3 DNA: TGTGCCAGTAGTATAGGACAAAGCTCCTACAATGAGCAGTTCTTC; CDR3 protein: CASSIGQSSYNEQFF
clone size: NA; J gene: TRBJ1-6; D gene: NA; V gene: TRBV6-5; CDR3 DNA: TGTGCCAGCAGTTACTCGCGGAGGGATAATTCACCCCTCCACTTT; CDR3 protein: CASSYSRRDNSPLHF
clone size: NA; J gene: TRBJ2-5; D gene: TRBD1; V gene: TRBV2; CDR3 DNA: TGTGCCAGCAGCGGATCGTTACCGGTGGACAGGGGACAAGAGACCCAGTACTTC; CDR3 protein: CASSGSLPVDRGQETQYF
clone size: NA; J gene: TRBJ1-3; D gene: NA; V gene: TRBV11-2; CDR3 DNA: TGTGCCAGCAGCTTAGATGGAATGGCAGGGGTTGGAAACACCATATATTTT; CDR3 protein: CASSLDGMAGVGNTIYF
clone size: NA; J gene: TRBJ1-2; D gene: TRBD1; V gene: TRBV5-6; CDR3 DNA: TGTGCCAGCAGCTTGGCAGGGGGCATAGGGTATGGCTACACCTTC; CDR3 protein: CASSLAGGIGYGYTF
clone size: once; J gene: TRBJ1-5; D gene: TRBD1; V gene: TRBV2; CDR3 DNA: TGTGCCAGCAGTGACAGGGGGATCGGGCAGCCCCAGCATTTT; CDR3 protein: CASSDRGIGQPQHF
clone size: NA; J gene: TRBJ1-2; D gene: NA; V gene: TRBV4-1; CDR3 DNA: TGCGCCAGCAGCCAAGATAAAGGAGGGGGGGTAGGCTACACCTTC; CDR3 protein: CASSQDKGGGVGYTF
clone size: once; J gene: TRBJ2-2; D gene: TRBD1; V gene: TRBV5-1; CDR3 DNA: TGCGCCAGCAGCTCCCGGACAGGGGGCGAAGGGTCGTCCGGGGAGCTGTTTTTT; CDR3 protein: CASSSRTGGEGSSGELFF
clone size: NA; J gene: TRBJ1-1; D gene: NA; V gene: TRBV5-1; CDR3 DNA: TGCGCCAGCAGCTTGGGACAGACGAACACTGAAGCTTTCTTT; CDR3 protein: CASSLGQTNTEAFF
clone size: NA; J gene: TRBJ1-1; D gene: NA; V gene: TRBV6-1; CDR3 DNA: TGTGCCAGCAGGGGAGATGTCCCTGAAGCTTTCTTT; CDR3 protein: CASRGDVPEAFF
clone size: NA; J gene: TRBJ1-1; D gene: NA; V gene: TRBV6-5; CDR3 DNA: TGTGCCAGCAGTTACTCGACCGGGAGCGCTGAAGCTTTCTTT; CDR3 protein: CASSYSTGSAEAFF
clone size: once; J gene: TRBJ2-7; D gene: TRBD1; V gene: TRBV5-1; CDR3 DNA: TGCGCCAGCAGTGGGGGGACCGGGACAGGGCTCTACGAGCAGTACTTC; CDR3 protein: CASSGGTGTGLYEQYF
clone size: NA; J gene: TRBJ2-2; D gene: TRBD1; V gene: TRBV19; CDR3 DNA: TGTGCCAGTAGTATAGATGCACAGGGGTTGGGCACCGGGGAGCTGTTTTTT; CDR3 protein: CASSIDAQGLGTGELFF
clone size: NA; J gene: TRBJ1-5; D gene: NA; V gene: TRBV7-9; CDR3 DNA: TGTGCCAGCAGCTTAGAAGGTGACTATGGTCAGCCCCAGCATTTT; CDR3 protein: CASSLEGDYGQPQHF
clone size: NA; J gene: TRBJ2-7; D gene: NA; V gene: TRBV6-1; CDR3 DNA: TGTGCCAGCAGTCAGGACTGGAGCTCCTACGAGCAGTACTTC; CDR3 protein: CASSQDWSSYEQYF
clone size: NA; J gene: TRBJ1-2; D gene: TRBD1; V gene: TRBV4-2; CDR3 DNA: TGTGCCAGCAGCCAGACGGACAGGAACTATGGCTACACCTTC; CDR3 protein: CASSQTDRNYGYTF
clone size: NA; J gene: TRBJ1-5; D gene: NA; V gene: TRBV6-1; CDR3 DNA: TGTGCCAGCAGCGAACGATGGGGGGATCAGCCCCAGCATTTT; CDR3 protein: CASSERWGDQPQHF
clone size: NA; J gene: TRBJ2-1; D gene: NA; V gene: TRBV7-8; CDR3 DNA: TGTGCCAGCAGCTCAGGACAGTACAATGAGCAGTTCTTC; CDR3 protein: CASSSGQYNEQFF
clone size: NA; J gene: TRBJ2-1; D gene: TRBD2; V gene: TRBV28; CDR3 DNA: TGTGCCAGCACCCTGACTAGCGGAACTTACAATGAGCAGTTCTTC; CDR3 protein: CASTLTSGTYNEQFF
clone size: NA; J gene: TRBJ2-1; D gene: TRBD2; V gene: TRBV28; CDR3 DNA: TGTGCCAGCAGTACAAACGGACTAGCGGGCACCTACAATGAGCAGTTCTTC; CDR3 protein: CASSTNGLAGTYNEQFF
clone size: NA; J gene: TRBJ2-3; D gene: NA; V gene: TRBV7-8; CDR3 DNA: TGTGCCAGCAGCTTAGACCCCCTTCCGGCAGATACGCAGTATTTT; CDR3 protein: CASSLDPLPADTQYF
clone size: few; J gene: TRBJ1-4; D gene: TRBD1; V gene: TRBV6-5; CDR3 DNA: TGTGCCAGCAGTTACGCCGGGACAGACCTTGAAAAACTGTTTTTT; CDR3 protein: CASSYAGTDLEKLFF
clone size: NA; J gene: TRBJ1-2; D gene: NA; V gene: TRBV7-9; CDR3 DNA: TGTGCCAGCAGCTTAGACAGGAGTAACTATGGCTACACCTTC; CDR3 protein: CASSLDRSNYGYTF
clone size: NA; J gene: TRBJ1-1; D gene: TRBD1; V gene: TRBV14; CDR3 DNA: TGTGCCAGCAGCCCCGGGACAGGTCTTTTCCGGGAGGCTTTCTTT; CDR3 protein: CASSPGTGLFREAFF
clone size: NA; J gene: TRBJ1-1; D gene: NA; V gene: TRBV5-6; CDR3 DNA: TGTGCCAGCAGCTTGGCTGTGACGGCGGTCACTGAAGCTTTCTTT; CDR3 protein: CASSLAVTAVTEAFF
clone size: once; J gene: TRBJ1-5; D gene: NA; V gene: TRBV2; CDR3 DNA: TGTGCCAGCGGTGGACTTCTTTCGCCCCAGCATTTT; CDR3 protein: CASGGLLSPQHF
clone size: NA; J gene: TRBJ1-1; D gene: TRBD1; V gene: TRBV5-1; CDR3 DNA: TGCGCCAGCAGCCCCGTGGGACAGGCGGGGACTGAAGCTTTCTTT; CDR3 protein: CASSPVGQAGTEAFF
clone size: NA; J gene: TRBJ2-3; D gene: NA; V gene: TRBV9; CDR3 DNA: TGTGCCAGCAGCGTGAGGGCACCCACAGATACGCAGTATTTT; CDR3 protein: CASSVRAPTDTQYF
clone size: NA; J gene: TRBJ2-1; D gene: TRBD2; V gene: TRBV5-1; CDR3 DNA: TGCGCCAGCAGCTCGCCTAGCGGGAGCTCCTACAATGAGCAGTTCTTC; CDR3 protein: CASSSPSGSSYNEQFF
clone size: NA; J gene: TRBJ2-5; D gene: NA; V gene: TRBV28; CDR3 DNA: TGTGCCAGCAGTTTATCCCAGCGGAGAGGGGAGACCCAGTACTTC; CDR3 protein: CASSLSQRRGETQYF
clone size: NA; J gene: TRBJ2-7; D gene: NA; V gene: TRBV7-6; CDR3 DNA: TGTGCCAGCAGCCAAGAGGCAGGGGCCCGAGGGGAGCAGTACTTC; CDR3 protein: CASSQEAGARGEQYF
clone size: once; J gene: TRBJ1-6; D gene: NA; V gene: TRBV27; CDR3 DNA: TGTGCCAGCAGGAAACAGGGTGTCGCCACCTATAATTCACCCCTCCACTTT; CDR3 protein: CASRKQGVATYNSPLHF
clone size: NA; J gene: TRBJ2-1; D gene: NA; V gene: TRBV5-1; CDR3 DNA: TGCGCCAGCAGCTTCCTGGGGGTGGAGGGAAATGAGCAGTTCTTC; CDR3 protein: CASSFLGVEGNEQFF
clone size: once; J gene: TRBJ1-4; D gene: NA; V gene: TRBV28; CDR3 DNA: TGTGCCAGCAGTTATATGAGGGGGGGAAATGAAAAACTGTTTTTT; CDR3 protein: CASSYMRGGNEKLFF
clone size: few; J gene: TRBJ1-1; D gene: TRBD1; V gene: TRBV5-4; CDR3 DNA: TGTGCCAGCGGGACAGGGCGAGGGACTGAAGCTTTCTTT; CDR3 protein: CASGTGRGTEAFF
clone size: NA; J gene: TRBJ2-2; D gene: TRBD2; V gene: TRBV19; CDR3 DNA: TGTGCCAGTAGTGCACGGACTAGCGGGAGAATCGGGGCCCCCCTCGCAGGGGAGCTGTTTTTT; CDR3 protein: CASSARTSGRIGAPLAGELFF
clone size: NA; J gene: TRBJ2-1; D gene: TRBD2; V gene: TRBV5-1; CDR3 DNA: TGCGCCAGCAGCTGGATGGGGCGCGGGAGGGCCTCCTACAATGAGCAGTTCTTC; CDR3 protein: CASSWMGRGRASYNEQFF
clone size: once; J gene: TRBJ2-7; D gene: TRBD1; V gene: TRBV2; CDR3 DNA: TGTGCCAGCATCCCGGACAGGGGAGCCCACGAGCAGTACTTC; CDR3 protein: CASIPDRGAHEQYF
clone size: NA; J gene: TRBJ2-1; D gene: TRBD2; V gene: TRBV5-1; CDR3 DNA: TGCGCCAGCAGCCTAGCGGGCAACAGTGAGCAGTTCTTC; CDR3 protein: CASSLAGNSEQFF
clone size: NA; J gene: TRBJ1-5; D gene: NA; V gene: TRBV10-3; CDR3 DNA: TGTGCCATCAGTGCTGAGGGCAATCAGCCCCAGCATTTT; CDR3 protein: CAISAEGNQPQHF
clone size: NA; J gene: TRBJ2-2; D gene: NA; V gene: TRBV7-8; CDR3 DNA: TGTGCCAGCAGCTTAGTCGGACAGATCACCGGGGAGCTGTTTTTT; CDR3 protein: CASSLVGQITGELFF